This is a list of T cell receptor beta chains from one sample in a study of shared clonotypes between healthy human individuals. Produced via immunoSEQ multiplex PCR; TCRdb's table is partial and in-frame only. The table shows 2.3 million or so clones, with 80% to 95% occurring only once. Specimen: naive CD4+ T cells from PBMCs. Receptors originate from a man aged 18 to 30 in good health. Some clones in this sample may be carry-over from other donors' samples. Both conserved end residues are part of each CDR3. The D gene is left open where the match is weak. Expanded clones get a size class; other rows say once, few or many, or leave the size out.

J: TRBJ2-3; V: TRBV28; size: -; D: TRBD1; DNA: TGTGCCAGCAGTCTCACCCCGGACAGGGCTAGCACAGATACGCAGTATTTT; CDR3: CASSLTPDRASTDTQYF
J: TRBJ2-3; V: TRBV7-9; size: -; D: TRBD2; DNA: TGTGCCAGCAGCTTTGGGACTAGCGGGAGCACAGATACGCAGTATTTT; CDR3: CASSFGTSGSTDTQYF
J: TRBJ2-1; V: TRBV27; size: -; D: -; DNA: TGTGCCAGCGGCGTCACTAGACCTTACAATGAGCAGTTCTTC; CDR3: CASGVTRPYNEQFF
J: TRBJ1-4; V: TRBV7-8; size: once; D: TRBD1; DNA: TGTGCCAGCAGCGCCGGACAGGGGGCGCGGGGTGAAAAACTGTTTTTT; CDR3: CASSAGQGARGEKLFF
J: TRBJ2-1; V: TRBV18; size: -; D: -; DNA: TGTGCCAGCTCGTCCCAGACGGATTACAATGAGCAGTTCTTC; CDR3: CASSSQTDYNEQFF
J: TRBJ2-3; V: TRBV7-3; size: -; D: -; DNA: TGTGCCAGCAGCCTTGGACAGCCCACAGATACGCAGTATTTT; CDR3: CASSLGQPTDTQYF
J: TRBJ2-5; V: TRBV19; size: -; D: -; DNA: TGTGCCAGTAATGGCAGGGAGGGGGTTTGGGAGACCCAGTACTTC; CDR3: CASNGREGVWETQYF
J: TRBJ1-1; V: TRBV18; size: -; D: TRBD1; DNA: TGTGCCAGCTCGGGGGACAAAGGGGGCATGAACACTGAAGCTTTCTTT; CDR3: CASSGDKGGMNTEAFF
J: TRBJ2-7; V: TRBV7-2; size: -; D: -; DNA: TGTGCCAGCAGCCTGGGTGGGCCTGGCTCCTACGAGCAGTACTTC; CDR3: CASSLGGPGSYEQYF
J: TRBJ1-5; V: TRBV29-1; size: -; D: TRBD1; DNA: TGCAGCGCTCAGACAGGGTCGCATATGCCCCAGCATTTT; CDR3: CSAQTGSHMPQHF
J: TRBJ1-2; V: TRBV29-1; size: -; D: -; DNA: TGCAGCGTAGAATTCAGGTTGCCCGGTGCCCTCGTCGACTATGGCTACACCTTC; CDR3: CSVEFRLPGALVDYGYTF
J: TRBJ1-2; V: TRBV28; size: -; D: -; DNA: TGTGCCAGCAGTTTACCACTAGACTGGTATAACTATGGCTACACCTTC; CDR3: CASSLPLDWYNYGYTF
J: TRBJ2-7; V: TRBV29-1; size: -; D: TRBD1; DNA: TGCAGCGTTGAAAAGGGGACAGGGCTTTATGGGCAGTACTTC; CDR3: CSVEKGTGLYGQYF
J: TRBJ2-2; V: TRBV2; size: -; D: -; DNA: TGTGCCAGCAGTCAATTACCCGGGGAGCTGTTTTTT; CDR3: CASSQLPGELFF
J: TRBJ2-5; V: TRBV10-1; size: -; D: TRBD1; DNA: TGCGCCAGCGGCAACAGGGGTCAAGAGACCCAGTACTTC; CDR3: CASGNRGQETQYF
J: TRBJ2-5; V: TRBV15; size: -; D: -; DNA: TGTGCCACCAGCAGAGAGGAACCCGGGGGGACCCAGTACTTC; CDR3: CATSREEPGGTQYF
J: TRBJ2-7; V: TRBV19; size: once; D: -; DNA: TGTGCCAGTAGTTCTGCCATCGGGGCATCCTACGAGCAGTACTTC; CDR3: CASSSAIGASYEQYF
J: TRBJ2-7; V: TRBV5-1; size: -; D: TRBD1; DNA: TGCGCCAGCAGCCGTACCGGGACAGGGGCATCCTACGAGCAGTACTTC; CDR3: CASSRTGTGASYEQYF
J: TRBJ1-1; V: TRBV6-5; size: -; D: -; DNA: TGTGCCAGCAGCCGGTCTACTGATGCTGGCACTGAAGCTTTCTTT; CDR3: CASSRSTDAGTEAFF
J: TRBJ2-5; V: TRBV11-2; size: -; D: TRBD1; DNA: TGTGCCAGCAGTATCGGGACAGGAGAGACCCAGTACTTC; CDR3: CASSIGTGETQYF
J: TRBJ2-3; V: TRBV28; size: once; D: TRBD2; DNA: TGTGCCAGCAGACTAGCGGGAGCCGGCACAGATACGCAGTATTTT; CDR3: CASRLAGAGTDTQYF
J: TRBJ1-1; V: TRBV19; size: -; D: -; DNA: TGTGCCAGTAGTATGGGAGGGAGGACTGAAGCTTTCTTT; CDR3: CASSMGGRTEAFF
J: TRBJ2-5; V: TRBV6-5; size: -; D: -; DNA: TGTGCCAGCAGTAAACGGACAGTCCAAGAGACCCAGTACTTC; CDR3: CASSKRTVQETQYF
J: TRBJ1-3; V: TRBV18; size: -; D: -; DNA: TGTGCCAGCTCACCACCGAACTGGGACGGCGGGTCTTCTGGAAACACCATATATTTT; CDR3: CASSPPNWDGGSSGNTIYF
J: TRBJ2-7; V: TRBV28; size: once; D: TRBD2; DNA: TGTGCCAGCAGTTTAGCGGGAGGCCCCTACGAGCAGTACTTC; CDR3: CASSLAGGPYEQYF
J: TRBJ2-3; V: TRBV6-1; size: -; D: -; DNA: TGTGCCAGCAGTGAAGCGCGGGGCTTACTCACAGATACGCAGTATTTT; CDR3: CASSEARGLLTDTQYF
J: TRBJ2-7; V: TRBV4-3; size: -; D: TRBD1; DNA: TGCGCCAGCAGCCAAGGACAGGGCGGTAATATCTACTACGAGCAGTACTTC; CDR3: CASSQGQGGNIYYEQYF
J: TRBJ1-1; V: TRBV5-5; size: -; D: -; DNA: TGTGCCAGCAGCCAGCAACGGGGCACTGAAGCTTTCTTT; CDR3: CASSQQRGTEAFF
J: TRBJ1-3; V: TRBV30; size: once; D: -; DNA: TGTGCCTGGAGTGTGCTACTCTCTGGAAACACCATATATTTT; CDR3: CAWSVLLSGNTIYF
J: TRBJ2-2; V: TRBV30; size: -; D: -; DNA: TGTGCCTCTTCGGCCAGTCACACCGGGGAGCTGTTTTTT; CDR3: CASSASHTGELFF
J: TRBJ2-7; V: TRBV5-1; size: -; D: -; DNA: TGCGCCAGCAGCTTAGGGTATTCGTACGAGCAGTACTTC; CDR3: CASSLGYSYEQYF
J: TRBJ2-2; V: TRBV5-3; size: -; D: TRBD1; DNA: TGTGCCAGAAGTATCAACCGGGACAGCGGCATTGCGAACACCGGGGAGCTGTTTTTT; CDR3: CARSINRDSGIANTGELFF
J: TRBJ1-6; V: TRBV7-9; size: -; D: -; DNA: TGTGCCAGCAGCTTATGGCAGGGGAGAGAATCACCCCTCCACTTT; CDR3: CASSLWQGRESPLHF
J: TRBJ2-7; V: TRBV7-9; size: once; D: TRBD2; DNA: TGTGCCAGCAGTCCCCAGCGGGACTCCTACGAGCAGTACTTC; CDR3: CASSPQRDSYEQYF
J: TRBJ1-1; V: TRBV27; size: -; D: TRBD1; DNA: TGTGCCAGCAGTTTTACTCGGACAGGGGTTGAAGCTTTCTTT; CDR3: CASSFTRTGVEAFF
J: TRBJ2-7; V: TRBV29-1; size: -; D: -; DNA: TGCAGCGTTAAGGAAGGGGGGCAGTACTTC; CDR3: CSVKEGGQYF
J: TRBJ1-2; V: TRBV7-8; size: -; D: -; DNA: TGTGCCAGCAGCTTAGTGGGCCAGGGGAACTATGGCTACACCTTC; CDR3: CASSLVGQGNYGYTF
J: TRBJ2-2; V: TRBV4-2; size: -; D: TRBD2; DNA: TGTGCCAGCAGCCAAGAGCGGGGCGGGAGGGCCGACACCGGGGAGCTGTTTTTT; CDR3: CASSQERGGRADTGELFF
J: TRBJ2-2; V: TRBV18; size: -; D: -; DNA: TGTGCCAGCTCACCTAACAGCCAAACGAACACCGGGGAGCTGTTTTTT; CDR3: CASSPNSQTNTGELFF
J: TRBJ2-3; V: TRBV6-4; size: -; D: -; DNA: TGTGCCAGCAGTACGACAGAAACAGATACGCAGTATTTT; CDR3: CASSTTETDTQYF
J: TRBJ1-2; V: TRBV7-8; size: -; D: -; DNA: TGTGCCAGCAGCTTACAGGGGAAGGGATTTTATGGCTACACCTTC; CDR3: CASSLQGKGFYGYTF
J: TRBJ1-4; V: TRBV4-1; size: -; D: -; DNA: TGCGCCAGCAGCCAAGGATGGGGCTCAGGGGATGAAAAACTGTTTTTT; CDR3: CASSQGWGSGDEKLFF
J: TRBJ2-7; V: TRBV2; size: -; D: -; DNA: TGTGCCAGCAGGAAGGGACGGAACTCCTACGAGCAGTACTTC; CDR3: CASRKGRNSYEQYF
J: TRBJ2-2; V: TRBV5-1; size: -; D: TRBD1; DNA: TGCGCCAGCAGCACACCTGGGACAGGGGGGCCGAACACCGGGGAGCTGTTTTTT; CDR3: CASSTPGTGGPNTGELFF
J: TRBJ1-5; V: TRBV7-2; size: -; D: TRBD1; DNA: TGTGCCAGCAGCTCGACAGGGTCGAATCAGCCCCAGCATTTT; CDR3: CASSSTGSNQPQHF
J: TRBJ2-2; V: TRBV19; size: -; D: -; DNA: TGTGCCAGTAGCGTCCTTTCCGGGAACACCGGGGAGCTGTTTTTT; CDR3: CASSVLSGNTGELFF
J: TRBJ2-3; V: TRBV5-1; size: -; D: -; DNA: TGCGCCAGCAGTACCGGGGGCACGCAGTATTTT; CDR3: CASSTGGTQYF